These 3 T cell receptor beta chains were all obtained from the same sample, sequenced in a study of cytomegalovirus exposure and HLA in healthy donors. The table came from immunoSEQ multiplex PCR; TCRdb's copy has only in-frame clones and leaves some out. The sample consists of some 240,000 clones, over 65% of them appearing once. Sequenced: PBMCs. These receptors all come from a woman younger than 30 in good health and CMV-seronegative.

The CDR3 DNA reads as TGTGCCAGCAGCGTAGAAGGACTAGCGGGAGCCAATGAGCAGTTCTTC. Its translation is CASSVEGLAGANEQFF. The genes are TRBV9 and TRBJ2-1; TRBD2 matches at 13 bases. Germline assignment: CDR1 SGDLS and CDR2 YYNGEE. This CDR3 spans 16 amino acids. The V gene end was trimmed by 0 bases and the J gene end by 6 bases; junction bases not matched to a gene: 3.

The chain is built from TRBV6-5 and TRBJ2-5, with D unresolved. V lost 1 base, J lost 5 bases, and 8 bases lay in between. CDR1 MNHEY and CDR2 SVGAGI come from the germline V gene. The CDR3 sequence is 13 residues long. DNA for the CDR3: TGTGCCAGCAGTTACTGGCTAGGGGAGACCCAGTACTTC. This gives the protein CASSYWLGETQYF.

This chain connects TRBV7-9 to TRBJ1-4, with a weak D call TRBD1 (5 bases). Germline V gene sequence: CDR1 SEHNR, CDR2 FQNEAQ (reference sequence). V lost 0 bases to trimming and J lost 7 bases, with 9 bases between them. This CDR3 is 14 amino acids long. The CDR3 nucleotides read TGTGCCAGCAGCTTAGCGTCGGGGGTTGAAAAACTGTTTTTT. The encoded protein is CASSLASGVEKLFF. Full variable domain (rest looked up from reference TRBV7-9 and TRBJ1-4): DTGVSQNPRHKITKRGQNVTFRCDPISEHNRLYWYRQTLGQGPEFLTYFQNEAQLEKSRLLSDRFSAERPKGSFSTLEIQRTEQGDSAMYLCASSLASGVEKLFFGSGTQLSVL.